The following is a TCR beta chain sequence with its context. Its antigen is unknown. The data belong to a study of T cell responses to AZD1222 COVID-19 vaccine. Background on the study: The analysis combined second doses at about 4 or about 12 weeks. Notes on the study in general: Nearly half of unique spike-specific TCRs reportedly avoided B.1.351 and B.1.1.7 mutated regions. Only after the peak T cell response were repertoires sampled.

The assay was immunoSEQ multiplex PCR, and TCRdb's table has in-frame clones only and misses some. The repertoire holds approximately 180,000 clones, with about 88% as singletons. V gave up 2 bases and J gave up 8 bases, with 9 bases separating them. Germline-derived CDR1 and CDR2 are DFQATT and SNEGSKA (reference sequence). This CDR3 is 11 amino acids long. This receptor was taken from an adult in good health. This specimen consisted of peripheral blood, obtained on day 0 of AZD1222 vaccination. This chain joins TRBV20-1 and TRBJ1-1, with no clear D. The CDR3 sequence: CSARRLPEAFF. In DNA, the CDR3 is TGCAGTGCTAGAAGGCTACCCGAAGCTTTCTTT.